The 32 T cell receptor beta chains in this list originate from one sample, sequenced in a study of neoadjuvant anti-PD-1 for oral cavity cancer. Here immunoSEQ multiplex PCR was the method, and the copy in TCRdb shows in-frame clones only, minus some. The sample consists of about 7,200 clones, 72% of them appearing once. This sample comprised PBMCs, obtained before nivolumab (anti-PD-1) treatment. The receptors originated from a person between 35 and 79 years old with oral cavity squamous cell carcinoma.

The V gene is TRBV10-3, the J gene TRBJ2-3; D gene unclear. Per germline, CDR1 ENHRY and CDR2 SYGVKD. The CDR3 sequence is 13 residues long. V lost 0 bases and J 5 bases, leaving 6 bases between the germline ends. CDR3 nucleotide sequence: TGTGCCATCAGTGAGTCGGACGAAGATACGCAGTATTTT. Translated: CAISESDEDTQYF.

The chain links TRBV5-6 to TRBJ1-2, with TRBD1 matching over 9 bases. The junction had 6 bases not matched to a gene; V was cut back by 1 base and J by 5 bases. This CDR3 has 15 residues. CDR1 is SGHDT, CDR2 YYEEEE, per germline. The CDR3, as DNA: TGTGCCAGCAGCTTGCCGTCGGACAGGGGTTATGGCTACACCTTC. It yields the protein CASSLPSDRGYGYTF.

The chain carries TRBV12-5 and TRBJ1-2, with D possibly TRBD1 on 5 matching bases. The CDR3 length is 15 residues. V shed 1 base and J shed 0 bases, with 9 bases lying between them. Looked up from germline, CDR1 is LGHNT and CDR2 is FRNRAP. DNA of the CDR3: TGTGCTAGTGGTTTGGGCGGGGCGGCTAACTATGGCTACACCTTC. Protein: CASGLGGAANYGYTF.

The rearrangement links TRBV9 to TRBJ1-4; TRBD1 aligns across 7 bases. Germline V gene lookup returns CDR1 SGDLS and CDR2 YYNGEE. Trimming at V came to 3 bases and at J to 8 bases, leaving 10 bases not matched to a gene. The CDR3 sequence is 15 residues long. The CDR3 sequence is CASSAYRGYGEKLFF. The CDR3 region has the DNA TGTGCCAGCAGCGCCTACAGGGGATACGGGGAAAAACTGTTTTTT. The full variable domain, with the rest looked up from reference TRBV9 and TRBJ1-4, is DSGVTQTPKHLITATGQRVTLRCSPRSGDLSVYWYQQSLDQGLQFLIQYYNGEERAKGNILERFSAQQFPDLHSELNLSSLELGDSALYFCASSAYRGYGEKLFFGSGTQLSVL.

This sequence joins TRBV6-1 and TRBJ2-3; TRBD1 matches 11 bases. The CDR3 totals 13 residues. CDR1 and CDR2 (germline): MNHNS, SASEGT. V lost 4 bases, J lost 8 bases, and 2 bases stayed unmatched. The CDR3 loop reads CASSGGQGGTQYF. As DNA, the CDR3 is TGTGCCAGCAGTGGGGGACAGGGGGGTACGCAGTATTTT.

This sequence joins TRBV11-3 and TRBJ1-2; TRBD1 is a possible D gene (5 bases). With 0 bases removed from V and 3 bases from J, the gap between germline ends came to 14 bases. CDR1 and CDR2 from the germline V gene are SGHNT and YENEEA. The CDR3 has 16 amino acids. CDR3 DNA: TGTGCCAGCAGCTTAGATCGGGAAGGGGAGGACTATGGCTACACCTTC. This translates into CASSLDREGEDYGYTF.

The rearrangement joins TRBV15 to TRBJ2-5, with TRBD2 matching 7 bases. The germline V gene has CDR1 LNHNV and CDR2 YYDKDF (reference sequence). Trimming cost V 3 bases and J 4 bases; bases outside gene matches: 11. The length of the CDR3 is 16 residues. Written as DNA, the CDR3 is TGTGCCACCAGCAGCGGGAAAGCGGGGACGGTAGAGACCCAGTACTTC. Residues: CATSSGKAGTVETQYF.

The genes are TRBV4-3 and TRBJ2-6; D ambiguous. CDR1 is LGHNA and CDR2 is YSLEER in the germline V gene. The CDR3 contains 16 residues. Trimming took off 0 bases at V and 2 bases at J, with 8 bases between the two ends. The CDR3 sequence is CASSQDRGPGANVLTF. CDR3 nucleotide sequence: TGCGCCAGCAGCCAAGATAGAGGACCTGGGGCCAACGTCCTGACTTTC.

This rearrangement joins TRBV9 to TRBJ1-4; D is uncertain. Trimming pared 0 bases from V and 8 bases from J, leaving 14 bases between. The V gene's germline CDR1 is SGDLS and CDR2 YYNGEE. The CDR3 spans 15 residues. The CDR3 bases are TGTGCCAGCAGCGTAGCAAAGGGTGGAAAGGAAAAACTGTTTTTT. Translated, it gives CASSVAKGGKEKLFF. The variable domain in full, with the rest retrieved from reference TRBV9 and TRBJ1-4, is DSGVTQTPKHLITATGQRVTLRCSPRSGDLSVYWYQQSLDQGLQFLIQYYNGEERAKGNILERFSAQQFPDLHSELNLSSLELGDSALYFCASSVAKGGKEKLFFGSGTQLSVL.

This chain joins TRBV2 and TRBJ2-7; D unclear. Trimming shortened V by 7 bases and J by 3 bases, and 7 bases separated the two germline ends. The CDR3 extends over 11 amino acids. Germline-derived CDR1 and CDR2 are SNHLY and FYNNEI. CDR3 amino acids: CASTGRYEQYF. The CDR3 region has the DNA TGTGCCAGCACAGGACGCTACGAGCAGTACTTC. The entire variable domain, with the rest obtained from reference TRBV2 and TRBJ2-7, is as follows: EPEVTQTPSHQVTQMGQEVILRCVPISNHLYFYWYRQILGQKVEFLVSFYNNEISEKSEIFDDQFSVERPDGSNFTLKIRSTKLEDSAMYFCASTGRYEQYFGPGTRLTVT.

The chain joins TRBV5-1 to TRBJ2-3; 14 bases match TRBD2. There are 17 residues in the CDR3. Germline-derived CDR1 and CDR2 are SGHRS and YFSETQ. J gave up 6 bases and V 3 bases, and 9 bases lay outside the gene matches. The CDR3 loop is CASSSLTSGGAADTQYF. CDR3 in DNA: TGCGCCAGCAGCTCTCTGACTAGCGGGGGGGCCGCTGATACGCAGTATTTT. Filled out from reference TRBV5-1 and TRBJ2-3, the complete variable domain reads KAGVTQTPRYLIKTRGQQVTLSCSPISGHRSVSWYQQTPGQGLQFLFEYFSETQRNKGNFPGRFSGRQFSNSRSEMNVSTLELGDSALYLCASSSLTSGGAADTQYFGPGTRLTVL.

The genes are TRBV6-6 and TRBJ2-4; TRBD1 agrees at 9 bases. Germline-derived CDR1 and CDR2 are MNHNY and SVGAGI (reference sequence). The ends lost 2 bases at V and 7 bases at J; junction bases unmatched: 6. The CDR3 runs 15 residues. In DNA form, the CDR3 reads TGTGCCAGCAGTTACCCGGGACAGGGAGTCAACATTCAGTACTTC. It is translated as CASSYPGQGVNIQYF.

The rearrangement joins TRBV6-6 to TRBJ1-4; the D is unclear. Germline CDR1 and CDR2: MNHNY and SVGAGI (reference sequence). Trimming removed 2 bases at V and 0 bases at J, with 10 bases between. The CDR3 loop spans 16 amino acids. CDR3 coding DNA: TGTGCCAGCAGTTACGGGGTCGTGGCAACTAATGAAAAACTGTTTTTT. Residues: CASSYGVVATNEKLFF.

The rearrangement links TRBV14 to TRBJ2-1; no reliable D call. CDR3 length: 13 residues. The germline V and J ends were trimmed by 1 base and 10 bases, with 11 bases remaining between them. The germline gives CDR1 SGHDN, CDR2 FVKESK. The CDR3 coding sequence is TGTGCCAGCAGCCAAGTGGAGTACCGGGAGCAGTTCTTC. Translation gives CASSQVEYREQFF.

The rearrangement joins TRBV30 to TRBJ1-4; D remains ambiguous. V was cut by 1 base and J by 2 bases, with 11 bases left in between. There are 15 residues in the CDR3. The V gene's germline CDR1 is GTSNPN and CDR2 SVGIG (reference sequence). The CDR3 spells CAWSGVTLTNEKLFF. DNA for the CDR3: TGTGCCTGGAGTGGCGTGACGCTGACTAATGAAAAACTGTTTTTT.

The V gene is TRBV5-6, the J gene TRBJ1-1; no firm D call. Germline V gene data show CDR1 as SGHDT and CDR2 as YYEEEE. Trimming took off 2 bases at V and 6 bases at J, with 8 bases between the two ends. The CDR3 is made up of 12 amino acids. CDR3 DNA sequence: TGTGCCAGCAGCTTTGGCCGGGCTGAAGCTTTCTTT. This gives the protein CASSFGRAEAFF.

This clone has only a few counts. The rearrangement uses TRBV6-1 and TRBJ1-2; D unclear. Between the trimmed V and J ends, which lost 3 bases and 3 bases, there was a span of 26 bases. This CDR3 has 19 residues. Germline V gene sequence: CDR1 MNHNS, CDR2 SASEGT. The CDR3 loop reads CASSEGAGLPTNLHYGYTF. The CDR3 nucleotides are TGTGCCAGCAGTGAGGGCGCGGGGTTACCTACTAATTTGCACTATGGCTACACCTTC.

J is TRBJ2-7 and V is TRBV5-6; TRBD1 agrees at 9 bases. Trimming at V came to 3 bases and at J to 5 bases, leaving 9 bases not matched to a gene. This CDR3 spans 15 amino acids. Per the germline V gene, CDR1 is SGHDT and CDR2 is YYEEEE. CDR3 DNA: TGTGCCAGCAGCTCAGGGACAGGGTATCGCAACGAGCAGTACTTC. Its translation is CASSSGTGYRNEQYF.

This clone appeared a single time. The chain recombines TRBV7-9 with TRBJ2-7, with 8 positions matching TRBD1. The V gene's germline CDR1 is SEHNR and CDR2 FQNEAQ (reference sequence). The CDR3 totals 13 residues. The V and J ends lost 7 bases and 5 bases, in that order; junction bases with no gene match: 7. The CDR3 DNA reads as TGTGCCAGCAAGCCCCAGGGGGCGAACGAGCAGTACTTC. It yields the protein CASKPQGANEQYF.

The rearrangement links TRBV11-2 to TRBJ1-4; perhaps TRBD1 as D (6 bases). The CDR3 totals 15 residues. V was clipped by 5 bases and J by 8 bases, with 18 bases between them. Germline V gene data show CDR1 as SGHAT and CDR2 as FQNNGV. CDR3 nucleotide sequence: TGTGCCAGCAGCCCCCTCGGGGGGCGGGAGGAAAAACTGTTTTTT. Translation gives CASSPLGGREEKLFF.

The chain carries TRBV29-1 and TRBJ2-7, with D perhaps given as TRBD1 or TRBD2 (5 bases each). Trimming took 4 bases from V and 1 from J, leaving 8 bases between them. This CDR3 comprises 12 residues. CDR1 is SQVTM, CDR2 ANQGSEA, per germline. The CDR3, as DNA: TGCAGCGTTGCAGGGAGTTCCTACGAGCAGTACTTC. It specifies CSVAGSSYEQYF.

The chain recombines TRBV27 with TRBJ1-3, with a weak D call TRBD1 (6 bases). The CDR3 has 17 amino acids. Trimming pared 5 bases from V and 1 base from J, leaving 18 bases between. CDR1 is MNHEY, CDR2 SMNVEV, per germline (reference sequence). For the CDR3, the DNA is TGTGCCAGCAGTCGAACGCCATCAGGGGTATCTGGAAACACCATATATTTT. It translates to CASSRTPSGVSGNTIYF.

V gene TRBV21-1 combines with J gene TRBJ1-5. TRBV21-1 is reported as a pseudogene. This CDR3 spans 14 amino acids. As DNA, the CDR3 is TGTGCCAGCAGCAAAGTCGAGTTTTATCAGCCCCAGCATTTT. It specifies CASSKVEFYQPQHF.

V and J are TRBV30 and TRBJ1-3, with D tentatively TRBD1 (6 bases). The V end lost 0 bases, the J end lost 4 bases, and 7 bases lay between the germline ends. This CDR3 comprises 13 residues. Germline lookup yields CDR1 GTSNPN and CDR2 SVGIG (reference sequence). The CDR3 sequence is CAWSVQGGNTIYF. The DNA of the CDR3 is TGTGCCTGGAGTGTCCAGGGGGGAAACACCATATATTTT.

V gene TRBV7-2 combines with J gene TRBJ2-5; D is unclear. Germline V gene data show CDR1 as SGHTA and CDR2 as FQGNSA. The CDR3 consists of 12 residues. The germline V and J ends were trimmed by 6 bases and 1 base, with 6 bases remaining between them. CDR3 nucleotide sequence: TGTGCCAGCAGTCAGCTCCAAGAGACCCAGTACTTC. This codes for CASSQLQETQYF.

This clone was seen just once. The junction does not match germline at one end; this may be a read error. Other DNA sequences in the sample encode the same CDR3. This chain joins TRBV5-6 and TRBJ2-7, with 9 bases fitting TRBD1. CDR1 and CDR2 from the germline V gene are SGHDT and YYEEEE. The CDR3 extends over 13 amino acids. In DNA form, the CDR3 reads TGTGCCAGCAGAACAGGGGGCAGGTACGAGCAGTACTTT. It translates to CASRTGGRYEQYF.

The chain recombines TRBV11-2 with TRBJ1-6, with D possibly matching TRBD1 (6 bases). The germline gives CDR1 SGHAT, CDR2 FQNNGV. V was shortened by 6 bases and J by 8 bases, with 17 bases between the two germline ends. The length of the CDR3 is 15 residues. The CDR3 sequence: CASRPVGASDSPLHF. In nucleotides, the CDR3 is TGTGCCAGCAGACCCGTGGGGGCTTCGGATTCACCCCTCCACTTT.

This chain joins TRBV18 and TRBJ2-7; 8 positions agree with TRBD1. Germline lookup yields CDR1 KGHSH and CDR2 LQKENI. The CDR3 extends over 15 amino acids. V lost 2 bases and J lost 1; bases outside the gene matches: 4. CDR3 nucleotide sequence: TGTGCCAGCTCACCAGGGACAGGTGGGTCCTACGAGCAGTACTTC. Translation gives CASSPGTGGSYEQYF.

The rearrangement links TRBV6-1 to TRBJ2-7; 9 bases agree with TRBD1. This CDR3 has 15 amino acids. Germline V gene lookup returns CDR1 MNHNS and CDR2 SASEGT. Trimming cost V 1 base and J 4 bases; bases outside gene matches: 5. The CDR3 bases are TGTGCCAGCAGTGAAGTCGAGACAGGGGGGTACGAGCAGTACTTC. Amino acids: CASSEVETGGYEQYF.

The chain recombines TRBV12-5 with TRBJ1-2, with TRBD1 identical over 7 bases. The CDR3 totals 19 residues. Per the germline V gene, CDR1 is LGHNT and CDR2 is FRNRAP. V shed 2 bases and J 2 bases; nucleotides not matched to a gene: 17. CDR3 nucleotide sequence: TGTGCTAGTGGTTTGCATCTTGGGGCAAACAGGGGAATGAACTATGGCTACACCTTC. It specifies CASGLHLGANRGMNYGYTF.

The chain joins TRBV14 to TRBJ1-2; D is undetermined. Germline loops: CDR1 SGHDN, CDR2 FVKESK. With 0 bases removed from V and 2 bases from J, the gap between germline ends came to 7 bases. This CDR3 is 14 amino acids long. CDR3 nucleotides: TGTGCCAGCAGCCAAGATGGTCAGAACTATGGCTACACCTTC. It is translated as CASSQDGQNYGYTF.

The rearrangement uses TRBV9 and TRBJ2-3; 13 bases fit TRBD2. In germline, CDR1 is SGDLS, CDR2 YYNGEE. Unmatched junction bases numbered 5, after V lost 4 bases and J lost 3 bases. The CDR3 is 16 amino acids. The CDR3 sequence: CASSPLAGGLTDTQYF. The DNA of the CDR3 is TGTGCCAGCAGCCCACTAGCGGGGGGGCTTACAGATACGCAGTATTTT.